The clone carrying this T cell receptor (beta chain) occurred a few times. What it binds is unknown. These data come from a study of blood T cells in healthy people across ages. Study-wide context: Template switching picked up about one barcoded beta molecule for each two T cells.

Then a second PCR, running about 7 to 11 cycles, was carried out with a sample-barcoded 5' primer and a J-beta primer mix. Each CDR3 protein gets one entry after TCRdb re-called the 5' RACE reads with MiXCR. The sample holds about 1.4 million distinct CDR3 sequences, approximately 60% seen once. The donors, healthy Caucasians from Russia, were aged about 6 to 95. Germline V CDR1 and CDR2: MGHRA, YSYEKL. Trimming removed 0 bases at V and 8 bases at J, with 21 bases between. This CDR3 has 17 amino acids. General study points: Higher diversity and more naive CD4+ cells were features of long-lived donors, compared to aged donors.

The sample taken for sequencing was blood. This clonotype was sampled from a man aged 18 to 30 in good health. The genes are TRBV4-1 and TRBJ2-3; D uncertain. The CDR3 bases are TGCGCCAGCAGCCAAGATCTAAGGGTAGGGCTTTCAGGTACGCAGTATTTT. Translating it yields CASSQDLRVGLSGTQYF.